Below are 21 T cell receptor beta chains sequenced from a single sample in a study of cytomegalovirus exposure and HLA in healthy donors. PCR amplification relied on 60 Vbeta primers (plus 13 Jbeta primers). Produced via immunoSEQ multiplex PCR; TCRdb's table is partial and in-frame only. The data hold 180,000 or so clones, with about 80% observed a single time. The material sequenced was PBMCs. The receptor set was obtained from a middle-aged man in good health and CMV-seronegative.

This chain joins TRBV7-9 and TRBJ1-2; D gene unclear. Per the germline V gene, CDR1 is SEHNR and CDR2 is FQNEAQ (reference sequence). This CDR3 has 15 amino acids. Trimming took 1 base from V and 7 from J, leaving 16 bases between them. The chain's CDR3 is CASSLGQSSGPGYTF. CDR3 coding DNA: TGTGCCAGCAGCTTAGGGCAGAGTAGCGGGCCTGGCTACACCTTC.

This clone was found once. V usage is TRBV29-1 and J usage is TRBJ2-7; D remains unclear. The CDR3 runs to 13 residues. Germline V gene lookup returns CDR1 SQVTM and CDR2 ANQGSEA. V lost 4 bases and J 0 bases, leaving 10 bases between the germline ends. CDR3 protein: CSVASSVSYEQYF. Written as DNA, the CDR3 is TGCAGCGTTGCCTCAAGCGTCTCCTACGAGCAGTACTTC.

V and J are TRBV7-8 and TRBJ1-2; TRBD1 agrees at 7 bases. V was clipped by 6 bases and J by 8 bases; unmatched bases: 18. Germline lookup yields CDR1 SGHVS and CDR2 FQNEAQ. The CDR3 runs to 16 residues. CDR3 bases: TGTGCCAGCAGTCAAAAACCGGGACAGCCCCTATTAGGCTACACCTTC. This sequence encodes CASSQKPGQPLLGYTF. Filled out from reference TRBV7-8 and TRBJ1-2, the complete variable domain reads GAGVSQSPRYKVAKRGQDVALRCDPISGHVSLFWYQQALGQGPEFLTYFQNEAQLDKSGLPSDRFFAERPEGSVSTLKIQRTQQEDSAVYLCASSQKPGQPLLGYTFGSGTRLTVV.

The rearrangement links TRBV30 to TRBJ1-1, with D perhaps TRBD1 (6 bases). Trimming stripped 5 bases from V and 0 bases from J, with 10 bases between. This CDR3 contains 13 residues. Germline CDR1 is GTSNPN and CDR2 is SVGIG (reference sequence). The CDR3: CAWVGQLNTEAFF. In nucleotides, the CDR3 is TGTGCCTGGGTCGGACAGTTGAACACTGAAGCTTTCTTT.

The chain carries TRBV5-6 and TRBJ1-2, with 9 positions matching TRBD1. There are 14 residues in the CDR3. CDR1 SGHDT and CDR2 YYEEEE come from the germline V gene. With 4 bases clipped from V and 4 bases from J, the junction kept 5 bases outside the gene matches. CDR3 bases: TGTGCCAGCAGCGGGACAGGGCGACTCTATGGCTACACCTTC. Encoded protein: CASSGTGRLYGYTF.

The J gene is TRBJ2-2, the V gene TRBV11-3, with 8 nucleotides matching TRBD1. V was clipped by 1 base and J by 7 bases; unmatched bases: 2. This CDR3 contains 14 residues. The germline CDR1 and CDR2 sequences are SGHNT and YENEEA. The CDR3 loop is CASSLAGGFGELFF. In nucleotides, the CDR3 is TGTGCCAGCAGCTTAGCAGGGGGCTTCGGGGAGCTGTTTTTT.

V is TRBV30 and J is TRBJ1-1, with D perhaps matching TRBD1 (5 bases). Trimming removed 0 bases at V and 3 bases at J, with 11 bases between. The CDR3 has 14 amino acids. CDR1 GTSNPN and CDR2 SVGIG come from the germline V gene (reference sequence). The CDR3 nucleotides read TGTGCCTGGAGTGTGACAGCAGGGTACACTGAAGCTTTCTTT. Translating gives CAWSVTAGYTEAFF.

The chain links TRBV5-1 to TRBJ1-3; D call uncertain. V was pared by 0 bases and J by 9 bases, with 10 bases between. CDR1 is SGHRS, CDR2 YFSETQ, per germline. The length of the CDR3 is 13 residues. CDR3 DNA sequence: TGCGCCAGCAGCTTGGCCGGGGAAGGCACCATATATTTT. This gives the protein CASSLAGEGTIYF.

The rearrangement joins TRBV27 to TRBJ1-5; 8 positions match TRBD1. V lost 5 bases, J lost 7 bases, and 16 bases stayed unmatched. Looked up from germline, CDR1 is MNHEY and CDR2 is SMNVEV (reference sequence). This CDR3 is built from 17 residues. In nucleotides, the CDR3 is TGTGCCAGCAGTCCGCAATCATACCACAGGGGGAACCAGCCCCAGCATTTT. Translating gives CASSPQSYHRGNQPQHF.

V and J are TRBV28 and TRBJ2-1, with TRBD2 matching over 12 bases. CDR1 MDHEN and CDR2 SYDVKM come from the germline V gene. There are 18 residues in the CDR3. After removal of 3 bases from V and 2 bases from J, the junction contained 8 bases not matched to a gene. In nucleotides, the CDR3 is TGTGCCAGCAGTTTCGGCCTAGCGGGGGGGCGACCCTACAATGAGCAGTTCTTC. Amino acid sequence: CASSFGLAGGRPYNEQFF.

The chain uses TRBV30 and TRBJ1-1; tentatively, D is TRBD1 (5 bases). This CDR3 comprises 16 residues. Trimming stripped 0 bases from V and 11 bases from J, with 25 bases between. Germline V gene sequence: CDR1 GTSNPN, CDR2 SVGIG (reference sequence). This CDR3 is CAWSVSTRQGGGGAFF. CDR3 DNA sequence: TGTGCCTGGAGTGTATCCACGAGGCAGGGAGGAGGTGGCGCTTTCTTT.

This rearrangement joins TRBV5-6 to TRBJ2-1, with D possibly matching TRBD1 (6 bases). CDR3 length equals 14 residues. V lost 2 bases, J lost 4 bases, and 10 bases lay in between. The germline V gene has CDR1 SGHDT and CDR2 YYEEEE. DNA of the CDR3: TGTGCCAGCAGCTTCAGGGGCCCGTACAATGAGCAGTTCTTC. It yields the protein CASSFRGPYNEQFF.

This chain connects TRBV6-5 to TRBJ1-5; D call uncertain. This CDR3 comprises 15 residues. The V end was cut by 2 bases, the J end by 5 bases, with 13 bases between. In germline, CDR1 is MNHEY, CDR2 SVGAGI. Here the CDR3 reads CASSYGSGGYQPQHF. The CDR3 coding sequence is TGTGCCAGCAGTTACGGGTCCGGCGGCTATCAGCCCCAGCATTTT.

This clone was recorded a few times. The chain is built from TRBV9 and TRBJ2-7; 10 positions agree with TRBD2. The CDR3 runs 15 residues. Germline V lookup: CDR1 SGDLS, CDR2 YYNGEE. V dropped 4 bases and J dropped 2; count of bases not matched to a gene: 6. The CDR3 DNA reads as TGTGCCAGCAGCAGGGAAGCGGGAGGGGCCTACGAGCAGTACTTC. It codes for CASSREAGGAYEQYF.

The CDR3 DNA is TGTGCCAGCTCACCCATCACAGTCGACAATGAGCAGTTCTTC. It encodes CASSPITVDNEQFF. V gene TRBV18 combines with J gene TRBJ2-1; D is unclear. Germline CDR1 is KGHSH and CDR2 is LQKENI. The CDR3 sequence is 14 residues long. V lost 3 bases, J lost 5 bases, and 11 bases lay in between.

The J gene is TRBJ2-4, the V gene TRBV7-2; possible D gene TRBD2, 6 bases. Trimming stripped 0 bases from V and 1 base from J, with 7 bases between. Germline lookup yields CDR1 SGHTA and CDR2 FQGNSA. This CDR3 is 15 amino acids long. The CDR3 is CASSLAAGAKNIQYF. CDR3 DNA: TGTGCCAGCAGCTTAGCGGCGGGGGCCAAAAACATTCAGTACTTC.

The chain combines TRBV7-2 with TRBJ1-6; 9 bases are shared with TRBD1. V was pared by 5 bases and J by 0 bases, with 8 bases of the junction left unmatched. Germline V lookup: CDR1 SGHTA, CDR2 FQGNSA. The CDR3 spans 18 residues. The CDR3 DNA is TGTGCCAGCAGCCGACAGGGGGTACGGAGCTCCTATAATTCACCCCTCCACTTT. Translating it yields CASSRQGVRSSYNSPLHF.

The rearrangement joins TRBV28 to TRBJ2-3, with D perhaps matching TRBD2 (5 bases). V was clipped by 6 bases and J by 3 bases, with 16 bases between them. The germline V gene has CDR1 MDHEN and CDR2 SYDVKM. CDR3 length: 15 residues. For the CDR3, the DNA is TGTGCCAGCAGCTCCCGAGGAGGATCGACAGATACGCAGTATTTT. Translation gives CASSSRGGSTDTQYF.

This chain connects TRBV11-2 to TRBJ2-2; 7 bases line up with TRBD2. The CDR3 is made up of 16 amino acids. Germline V CDR1 and CDR2: SGHAT, FQNNGV. V lost 1 base, J lost 4 bases, and 6 bases stayed unmatched. This chain's CDR3 is CASSLGAGMSTGELFF. Written as DNA, the CDR3 is TGTGCCAGCAGCTTAGGAGCGGGGATGAGCACCGGGGAGCTGTTTTTT.

The genes are TRBV30 and TRBJ1-2; tentatively, D is TRBD1 (6 bases). Trimming took off 4 bases at V and 8 bases at J, with 17 bases between the two ends. The CDR3 loop spans 13 amino acids. CDR1 and CDR2 from the germline V gene are GTSNPN and SVGIG (reference sequence). The DNA of the CDR3 is TGTGCCTGGAATTATTGGGGGCGACAAGGCTACACCTTC. This encodes CAWNYWGRQGYTF.

The rearrangement links TRBV4-1 to TRBJ2-4, with a tentative D call TRBD2 (6 bases). CDR1 and CDR2 from the germline V gene are MGHRA and YSYEKL. With 0 bases removed from V and 0 bases from J, the gap between germline ends came to 12 bases. There are 17 residues in the CDR3. This CDR3 reads CASSQDGDSLAKNIQYF. The CDR3 bases are TGCGCCAGCAGCCAAGATGGGGACTCCCTAGCCAAAAACATTCAGTACTTC.